This passage covers 29 T cell receptor beta chains from one sample sequenced in a study of CD8+ T cells in alopecia areata (dated by TCRdb to 2016 to 2019). Libraries were constructed by the immunoSEQ multiplex PCR assay. For TCR sequencing, RNA was extracted from every sample and reverse transcribed into cDNA to serve as template. TCRdb limited this immuneACCESS table to in-frame rearrangements with V and J called. A share of clones is missing; checked studies link under half to unresolved V genes, and the rest is unexplained. A total of a few hundred thousand clones appear in this sample, around 67% of them only once. The leading ten clones occupy around 1.2% of the sample. The time point tag for this specimen amounts to: baseline before oral tofacitinib. Sample: CD4+ T cells sorted from blood, taken at week 0. The receptors originated from a human donor with alopecia areata.

The V gene is TRBV29-1, the J gene TRBJ1-6; D ambiguous. The V and J ends lost 5 bases and 1 base respectively, with 6 bases between them. The germline gives CDR1 SQVTM, CDR2 ANQGSEA. The CDR3 sequence is 13 residues long. Written as DNA, the CDR3 is TGCAGCGTTCAGGAATCCTATAATTCACCCCTCCACTTT. Translated: CSVQESYNSPLHF.

This chain uses TRBV25-1 with TRBJ2-3; D remains ambiguous. Trimming left V 3 bases short and J 1 base short, with 8 bases between. Germline V lookup: CDR1 MGHDK, CDR2 SYGVNS. The CDR3 is 14 residues long. The CDR3 is CASSEPQGTDTQYF. The CDR3 DNA reads TGTGCCAGCAGTGAGCCTCAGGGCACAGATACGCAGTATTTT.

The rearrangement uses TRBV7-9 and TRBJ1-4; D not certain. The V gene lost 3 bases and the J gene lost 8 bases, with 10 bases spanning the gap. Germline V gene sequence: CDR1 SEHNR, CDR2 FQNEAQ (reference sequence). The CDR3 length is 13 residues. The CDR3 bases are TGTGCCAGCAGCTTGAACGGGGTGGAAAAACTGTTTTTT. Amino acids: CASSLNGVEKLFF.

This chain connects TRBV30 to TRBJ2-1; D remains ambiguous. CDR1 is GTSNPN, CDR2 SVGIG, per germline (reference sequence). Trimming took off 0 bases at V and 10 bases at J, with 10 bases between the two ends. The CDR3 has 12 amino acids. The CDR3 here is CAWSVTSLEQFF. The CDR3 coding sequence is TGTGCCTGGAGTGTAACCAGTCTCGAGCAGTTCTTC.

In its sample, this clone was seen once. J is TRBJ1-2 and V is TRBV27; D may be TRBD1 (5 bases). This CDR3 has 15 residues. Germline CDR1 MNHEY, CDR2 SMNVEV (reference sequence). V lost 3 bases, J lost 5 bases, and 16 bases lay in between. The CDR3 region is CASSFGGSDLYGYTF. In DNA form, the CDR3 reads TGTGCCAGCAGTTTTGGGGGGAGCGACTTATATGGCTACACCTTC.

This clone has more than one count but fewer than ten. V and J are TRBV7-8 and TRBJ1-2; D unresolved. V lost 4 bases to trimming and J lost 7 bases, with 13 bases between them. CDR1 is SGHVS and CDR2 is FQNEAQ in the germline V gene. The CDR3 is 13 amino acids. CDR3: CASSSGISAGYTF. The CDR3 coding sequence is TGTGCCAGCAGCTCGGGGATCTCCGCTGGCTACACCTTC.

The count of this clone is one. The chain recombines TRBV7-9 with TRBJ1-5, with D hard to call. CDR1 SEHNR and CDR2 FQNEAQ come from the germline V gene (reference sequence). The CDR3 extends over 15 amino acids. Deletions cut 5 bases from V and 3 bases from J, with 14 bases between. The DNA for the CDR3 is TGTGCCAGCAGCCCGTGGACTAGGGTCAATCAGCCCCAGCATTTT. Translating gives CASSPWTRVNQPQHF.

This sequence joins TRBV29-1 and TRBJ2-7, with 8 bases matching TRBD1. V lost 7 bases to trimming and J lost 1 base; unmatched junction nucleotides: 6. Germline V gives CDR1 SQVTM, CDR2 ANQGSEA. This CDR3 contains 13 residues. The CDR3 sequence is CSGLQGGSYEQYF. The CDR3 DNA is TGCAGCGGGCTACAGGGGGGATCCTACGAGCAGTACTTC.

The rearrangement links TRBV5-4 to TRBJ2-1, with 9 positions matching TRBD1. The junction had 2 bases not matched to a gene; V was cut back by 2 bases and J by 5 bases. Germline values: CDR1 SGHNT, CDR2 YYREEE (reference sequence). There are 14 residues in the CDR3. As DNA, the CDR3 is TGTGCCAGCAGCTTCGGGACAGGGAACAATGAGCAGTTCTTC. This sequence encodes CASSFGTGNNEQFF.

DNA of the CDR3: TGCGCCTCCCACGGGGGGAGTCTTGGAGAGACCCAGTACTTC. This sequence encodes CASHGGSLGETQYF. The chain is built from TRBV10-2 and TRBJ2-5, with TRBD2 matching 7 bases. Germline CDR1 and CDR2: WSHSY and SAAADI. Germline trimming cut 11 bases from V and 4 bases from J; bases unmatched to any gene: 13. There are 14 residues in the CDR3.

The chain carries TRBV5-4 and TRBJ1-2, with a weak D call TRBD1 (5 bases). V lost 1 base, J lost 3 bases, and 13 bases lay in between. The CDR3 contains 15 residues. Per germline, CDR1 SGHNT and CDR2 YYREEE (reference sequence). The CDR3 bases are TGTGCCAGCAGCTTGATTCCAGGGCGGGACTATGGCTACACCTTC. Translated, it gives CASSLIPGRDYGYTF. The full variable domain, with the rest looked up from reference TRBV5-4 and TRBJ1-2, is ETGVTQSPTHLIKTRGQQVTLRCSSQSGHNTVSWYQQALGQGPQFIFQYYREEENGRGNFPPRFSGLQFPNYSSELNVNALELDDSALYLCASSLIPGRDYGYTFGSGTRLTVV.

The rearrangement links TRBV30 to TRBJ1-2, with 11 bases identical to TRBD1. Per germline, CDR1 GTSNPN and CDR2 SVGIG (reference sequence). The CDR3 has 15 residues. V dropped 8 bases and J dropped 4; count of bases not matched to a gene: 12. CDR3 region: CARWTGGASPYGYTF. As DNA, the CDR3 is TGTGCCCGATGGACAGGGGGCGCTTCCCCCTATGGCTACACCTTC.

V and J are TRBV6-5 and TRBJ1-2; D is possibly TRBD1 (5 bases). The germline V and J ends were trimmed by 4 bases and 12 bases, with 12 bases remaining between them. CDR3 length: 11 residues. Per the germline V gene, CDR1 is MNHEY and CDR2 is SVGAGI. In nucleotides, the CDR3 is TGTGCCAGCAGTTTTCTCGGGACGAACACCTTC. This sequence encodes CASSFLGTNTF.

The chain couples TRBV29-1 to TRBJ1-1; maybe TRBD1 (5 bases). CDR1 SQVTM and CDR2 ANQGSEA come from the germline V gene. V gave up 4 bases and J gave up 2 bases, with 14 bases separating them. The CDR3 covers 14 residues. The CDR3 spells CSVALGVLNTEAFF. CDR3 sequence (DNA): TGCAGCGTTGCGTTGGGGGTACTAAACACTGAAGCTTTCTTT.

This clone has a single count. The rearrangement uses TRBV4-2 and TRBJ1-2; a possible D gene is TRBD1 (6 bases). The CDR3 covers 16 residues. V dropped 0 bases and J dropped 6 bases, with 17 bases sitting between them. Per the germline V gene, CDR1 is LGHNA and CDR2 is YNFKEQ. This CDR3 reads CASSQDALWQGNGYTF. The CDR3 DNA is TGTGCCAGCAGCCAAGATGCTCTTTGGCAGGGGAATGGCTACACCTTC.

The chain combines TRBV4-2 with TRBJ1-2; possibly TRBD1 for D (5 bases). Germline CDR1 and CDR2: LGHNA and YNFKEQ. This CDR3 contains 14 residues. The germline V and J ends were trimmed by 0 bases and 5 bases, with 10 bases remaining between them. DNA for the CDR3: TGTGCCAGCAGCCAAGACCCTGACAGTTATGGCTACACCTTC. Translating gives CASSQDPDSYGYTF.

V usage is TRBV15 and J usage is TRBJ2-3, with 11 bases matching TRBD2. V gave up 3 bases and J gave up 6 bases; unmatched junction bases: 2. The CDR3 contains 14 residues. From germline, CDR1 is LNHNV and CDR2 YYDKDF (reference sequence). In DNA form, the CDR3 reads TGTGCCACCAGCAGCACTAGCGGGGGTGATACGCAGTATTTT. Its translation: CATSSTSGGDTQYF.

This clone was recorded a few times. The chain recombines TRBV30 with TRBJ1-2, with no clear D. The CDR3 totals 13 residues. V dropped 4 bases and J dropped 6 bases, with 15 bases sitting between them. The V gene's germline CDR1 is GTSNPN and CDR2 SVGIG (reference sequence). CDR3 residues: CAWKLNVGNGYTF. As DNA, the CDR3 is TGTGCCTGGAAGTTGAATGTGGGGAATGGCTACACCTTC.

The rearrangement links TRBV29-1 to TRBJ2-7; 8 bases map to TRBD1. The J segment lost 2 bases and the V segment lost 1 base, leaving 4 bases of the junction unmatched. The V gene's germline CDR1 is SQVTM and CDR2 ANQGSEA. There are 14 residues in the CDR3. The CDR3: CSVEAQGAPYEQYF. The CDR3 DNA follows: TGCAGCGTTGAAGCCCAGGGGGCCCCCTACGAGCAGTACTTC.

V and J are TRBV25-1 and TRBJ1-2; unclear D gene. The ends were cut back, 7 bases at V and 4 bases at J, with 10 bases in the middle. The CDR3 spans 12 residues. CDR1 and CDR2 (germline): MGHDK, SYGVNS. CDR3 nucleotide sequence: TGTGCCAGCATGGACGTCCGCTATGGCTACACCTTC. Translated, it gives CASMDVRYGYTF.

V is TRBV7-8 and J is TRBJ2-3, with 9 bases matching TRBD1. The CDR3 sequence is 18 residues long. Germline-derived CDR1 and CDR2 are SGHVS and FQNEAQ. The trim removed 5 bases at V and 0 bases at J, leaving 12 bases unmatched. CDR3 nucleotides: TGTGCCAGCAGCCAACGGGACAGGGCGCTGAGTAGCACAGATACGCAGTATTTT. Encoded protein: CASSQRDRALSSTDTQYF.

J is TRBJ1-6 and V is TRBV4-1; D not resolved. The CDR3 covers 14 residues. Germline lookup yields CDR1 MGHRA and CDR2 YSYEKL. The V and J ends lost 1 base and 6 bases respectively, with 7 bases between them. The CDR3 protein is CASSQGVGNSPLHF. The CDR3 coding sequence is TGCGCCAGCAGCCAAGGGGTCGGTAATTCACCCCTCCACTTT.

Ten or more counts support this clone. The DNA of the CDR3 is TGTGCCAGCAGTTTTGTGGCAGCTAGCACAGATACGCAGTATTTT. It codes for CASSFVAASTDTQYF. The rearrangement uses TRBV27 and TRBJ2-3; D is unresolved. The CDR3 runs 15 residues. Germline V lookup: CDR1 MNHEY, CDR2 SMNVEV (reference sequence). Trimming removed 3 bases from V and 0 bases from J, with 10 bases in between.

As to this clone: At the DNA level, this CDR3 is encoded by other sequences in the same sample as well. The chain links TRBV30 to TRBJ1-5; D uncertain. V was pared by 2 bases and J by 1 base, with 6 bases between. The CDR3 consists of 13 residues. From germline, CDR1 is GTSNPN and CDR2 SVGIG (reference sequence). The CDR3 DNA reads as TGTGCCTGGAGTTACGACAGCAATCAGCCCCAGCATTTT. This gives the protein CAWSYDSNQPQHF.

The chain uses TRBV10-3 and TRBJ1-5; weak D call: TRBD1 (5 bases). Germline CDR1 and CDR2: ENHRY and SYGVKD. Trimming pared 0 bases from V and 2 bases from J, leaving 8 bases between. The CDR3 has 15 amino acids. The DNA of the CDR3 is TGTGCCATCAGTGAGTCCCAGGGACGCAATCAGCCCCAGCATTTT. Its translation: CAISESQGRNQPQHF.

This rearrangement joins TRBV30 to TRBJ2-7; no firm D call. V dropped 0 bases and J dropped 3 bases, with 6 bases sitting between them. The CDR3 consists of 12 residues. Germline CDR1 and CDR2: GTSNPN and SVGIG (reference sequence). The CDR3 nucleotides are TGTGCCTGGAGTGTGCAGGACTACGAGCAGTACTTC. Its protein is CAWSVQDYEQYF.

The chain recombines TRBV6-6 with TRBJ2-6; no clear D gene. This CDR3 spans 15 amino acids. CDR1 is MNHNY and CDR2 is SVGAGI in the germline V gene (reference sequence). The germline V and J ends were trimmed by 6 bases and 2 bases, with 11 bases remaining between them. For the CDR3, the DNA is TGTGCCAGCAGGTCCGGCATTCCTGGGGCCAACGTCCTGACTTTC. Translating gives CASRSGIPGANVLTF.

The chain links TRBV7-9 to TRBJ2-7; 8 nucleotides align to TRBD1. The V gene end was trimmed by 5 bases and the J gene end by 1 base; junction bases not matched to a gene: 10. The CDR3 is 16 amino acids. Germline V gives CDR1 SEHNR, CDR2 FQNEAQ (reference sequence). For the CDR3, the DNA is TGTGCCAGCAGCCACCCAGGGGGCGCTTTATCCTACGAGCAGTACTTC. Translated, it gives CASSHPGGALSYEQYF.

The chain is built from TRBV27 and TRBJ2-2; D may be TRBD1 (5 bases). Germline CDR1 and CDR2: MNHEY and SMNVEV (reference sequence). V was pared by 4 bases and J by 7 bases, with 10 bases between. The CDR3 sequence is 13 residues long. The CDR3 DNA reads TGTGCCAGCAGTTCCCAGGGTATCGGGGAGCTGTTTTTT. As protein: CASSSQGIGELFF.